The T cell receptor (beta chain) described here comes from a study of cytotoxic CD8 clonotypes in ibrutinib-treated CLL. Produced via immunoSEQ multiplex PCR; TCRdb's table is partial and in-frame only. The sample yields approximately 130,000 clones, around four fifths seen once. The V end lost 6 bases, the J end lost 4 bases, and 12 bases lay between the germline ends. This CDR3 comprises 14 residues. CDR1 and CDR2 from the germline V gene are WNHNN and SYGVQD (reference sequence). The chain recombines TRBV10-1 with TRBJ2-2, with a weak D call TRBD1 (5 bases). The clonotype originates from a human donor with chronic lymphocytic leukemia. The material was PBMCs, obtained after 24 months of ibrutinib treatment. The CDR3 nucleotides are TGCGCCAGCAGCGACCCAGGGTTCACCGGGGAGCTGTTTTTT. Residues: CASSDPGFTGELFF.